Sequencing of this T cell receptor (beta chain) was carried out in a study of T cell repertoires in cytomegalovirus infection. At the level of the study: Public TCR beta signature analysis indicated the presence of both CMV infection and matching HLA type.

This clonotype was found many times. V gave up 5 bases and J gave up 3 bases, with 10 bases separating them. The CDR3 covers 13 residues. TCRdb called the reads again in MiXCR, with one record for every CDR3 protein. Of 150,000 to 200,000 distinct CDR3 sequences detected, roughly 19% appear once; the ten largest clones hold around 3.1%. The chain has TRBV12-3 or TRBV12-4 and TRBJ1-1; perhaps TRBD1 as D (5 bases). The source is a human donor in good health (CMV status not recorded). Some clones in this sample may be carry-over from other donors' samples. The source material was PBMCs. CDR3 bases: TGTGCCAGCAGTGTCGACAGACACACTGAAGCTTTCTTT. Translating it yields CASSVDRHTEAFF.